The present T cell receptor beta chain was sequenced within a study of Graves' ophthalmopathy and Graves' hyperthyroidism. Notes on this clonotype: Its antigen is undetermined. One base away lies a much larger clone, so this may be a sequencing read error. Lacking the conserved final phenylalanine or tryptophan, this CDR3 likely reflects a read error.

With a duration under 3 months, ophthalmopathy in the donors showed moderate-to-severe activity, CAS ≥3 and NOSPECS ≥4. Diagnostic conclusions were grounded in clinical symptoms, serum thyroxine, TRAb, thyroid ultrasound and orbital computed tomography. CDR1 SGHVS and CDR2 FNYEAQ come from the germline V gene. J lost 14 bases, V lost 5 bases, and 9 bases had no gene match. CDR3 size: 13 residues. Study-level findings and limits: Forecasting of ophthalmopathy progression by the model achieved more than 70% sensitivity and 72.22% specificity.

Transcripts of RNA were the source for amplifying TCR beta CDR3 regions. First-round RT-PCR with HTBI primers preceded a second-round multiplex PCR. TCRdb passed the multiplex PCR reads through MiXCR, listing each CDR3 protein once. The repertoire holds hundreds of thousands of distinct CDR3 sequences, about 44% seen once, with 40% to 55% in the top ten. The chain couples TRBV7-6 to TRBJ1-4, with 9 bases fitting TRBD1. Sample: peripheral blood. The sequence derives from an adult man with Graves' ophthalmopathy. The CDR3 spells CASSLGTGQGLFL. Written as DNA, the CDR3 is TGTGCCAGCAGCCTTGGGACAGGGCAAGGTCTGTTTCTT.